Listed here are 25 T cell receptor beta chains from one sample, sequenced in a study of T cell responses to AZD1222 COVID-19 vaccine. Sequencing was performed with immunoSEQ multiplex PCR; in TCRdb, only in-frame clones are kept and a portion is missing. The sample records about 120,000 clones, 92% being singletons. Sequencing was performed on peripheral blood, taken 28 days after the second AZD1222 dose. These receptors all come from an adult who received the AZD1222 COVID-19 vaccine.

This sequence joins TRBV12-3 or TRBV12-4 and TRBJ2-7; D is ambiguous. Trimming pared 3 bases from V and 0 bases from J, leaving 0 bases between. The CDR3 runs 11 residues. The CDR3 sequence: CASSFSYEQYF. The DNA of the CDR3 is TGTGCCAGCAGTTTCTCCTACGAGCAGTACTTC.

V usage is TRBV5-1 and J usage is TRBJ1-2; 10 bases fit TRBD1. The CDR3 covers 15 residues. V lost 4 bases to trimming and J lost 5 bases; unmatched junction nucleotides: 8. Germline loops: CDR1 SGHRS, CDR2 YFSETQ. This CDR3 is CASSTAGQGKYGYTF. The CDR3 DNA sequence: TGCGCCAGCAGCACGGCGGGACAGGGGAAGTATGGCTACACCTTC.

This clone was seen more than once but under ten times. This chain joins TRBV4-1 and TRBJ2-5, with D uncertain. Germline V gives CDR1 MGHRA, CDR2 YSYEKL. This CDR3 spans 14 amino acids. Between the trimmed V and J ends, which lost 1 base and 5 bases, there was a span of 11 bases. The CDR3 DNA is TGCGCCAGCAGCCAAGGGGTGGGAACGGAGACCCAGTACTTC. It encodes CASSQGVGTETQYF.

The chain uses TRBV18 and TRBJ2-7; D gene unclear. The CDR3 covers 13 residues. The germline V gene encodes CDR1 KGHSH and CDR2 LQKENI. V was cut by 3 bases and J by 3 bases, with 9 bases left in between. The CDR3 protein is CASSPGRDYEQYF. DNA of the CDR3: TGTGCCAGCTCACCGGGTAGAGACTACGAGCAGTACTTC.

J is TRBJ2-7 and V is TRBV27, with 7 bases aligning to TRBD1. The CDR3 extends over 14 amino acids. Germline loops: CDR1 MNHEY, CDR2 SMNVEV (reference sequence). V shed 6 bases and J 3 bases; nucleotides not matched to a gene: 8. The CDR3 bases are TGTGCCAGCAGCGTTACGACAGGGCACTACGAGCAGTACTTC. Translating gives CASSVTTGHYEQYF.

This clone was recorded once. The V and J genes are TRBV4-2 and TRBJ2-7, with a weak D call TRBD2 (5 bases). CDR3 length: 15 amino acids. CDR1 is LGHNA and CDR2 is YNFKEQ in the germline V gene. Trimming removed 2 bases at V and 1 base at J, with 12 bases between. This chain's CDR3 is CASSQLWEPSYEQYF. The CDR3 region has the DNA TGTGCCAGCAGCCAATTATGGGAGCCTTCCTACGAGCAGTACTTC.

The count of this clone is one. The chain joins TRBV7-8 to TRBJ2-1, with D possibly being TRBD1 or TRBD2 (6 bases each). The CDR3 consists of 17 residues. Deletions cut 4 bases from V and 1 base from J, with 17 bases between. The V gene's germline CDR1 is SGHVS and CDR2 FQNEAQ. The CDR3 nucleotides read TGTGCCAGCAGCTCAGGAGGGGGGAGTGTATCCTACAATGAGCAGTTCTTC. The encoded protein is CASSSGGGSVSYNEQFF.

The chain joins TRBV5-1 to TRBJ2-2, with 7 bases aligning to TRBD2. In germline, CDR1 is SGHRS, CDR2 YFSETQ. The V segment lost 0 bases and the J segment 7 bases; nucleotides outside the gene matches: 9. This CDR3 has 16 amino acids. The CDR3 nucleotides are TGCGCCAGCAGCTTGGTAGTGACTAGCTTAAGCGGGGAGCTGTTTTTT. Residues: CASSLVVTSLSGELFF.

The V call is TRBV5-4, the J call TRBJ2-3; 13 nucleotides line up with TRBD2. CDR3 size: 16 residues. The ends lost 3 bases at V and 3 bases at J; junction bases unmatched: 4. From germline, CDR1 is SGHNT and CDR2 YYREEE (reference sequence). In DNA, the CDR3 is TGTGCCAGCAGCTCCGGACTAGCGGGAGTTACAGATACGCAGTATTTT. It specifies CASSSGLAGVTDTQYF.

The chain carries TRBV18 and TRBJ2-1, with 8 bases matching TRBD1. Germline CDR1 and CDR2: KGHSH and LQKENI. The V gene end was trimmed by 5 bases and the J gene end by 12 bases; junction bases not matched to a gene: 12. CDR3 length equals 14 residues. Here the CDR3 DNA reads TGTGCCAGCTCAAGGGACAGGACTCCAGTTTGGCAGTTCTTC. Translated, it gives CASSRDRTPVWQFF.

This clone was detected once. The chain couples TRBV11-2 to TRBJ2-3, with 13 bases that match TRBD2. Germline-derived CDR1 and CDR2 are SGHAT and FQNNGV. The V gene end was trimmed by 2 bases and the J gene end by 0 bases; junction bases not matched to a gene: 5. The CDR3 consists of 18 residues. This CDR3 reads CASSLHGLAGASTDTQYF. The CDR3 DNA sequence: TGTGCCAGCAGCTTACACGGACTAGCGGGAGCTAGCACAGATACGCAGTATTTT.

The chain employs TRBV21-1 and TRBJ2-6; the table's TRBD1 call for D was not verified on the DNA. TRBV21-1 is deemed a pseudogene. This CDR3 has 21 residues. CDR3 bases: TGTGCCAGCAGCAAACGCACAAAGGGGGCTTGGGTGAGCTCTGGGGCCAACGTCCTGACTTTC. It specifies CASSKRTKGAWVSSGANVLTF.

The chain joins TRBV7-9 to TRBJ2-7, with 7 bases matching TRBD1. The germline V gene encodes CDR1 SEHNR and CDR2 FQNEAQ (reference sequence). V dropped 5 bases and J dropped 6; count of bases not matched to a gene: 4. The CDR3 length is 12 residues. CDR3 sequence reads: CASSPTGVEQYF. As DNA, the CDR3 is TGTGCCAGCAGCCCCACAGGGGTCGAGCAGTACTTC. Full variable domain (rest looked up from reference TRBV7-9 and TRBJ2-7): DTGVSQNPRHKITKRGQNVTFRCDPISEHNRLYWYRQTLGQGPEFLTYFQNEAQLEKSRLLSDRFSAERPKGSFSTLEIQRTEQGDSAMYLCASSPTGVEQYFGPGTRLTVT.

The chain uses TRBV7-2 and TRBJ2-1, with TRBD2 as a possible D gene (6 bases). Germline V lookup: CDR1 SGHTA, CDR2 FQGNSA. The CDR3 sequence is 17 residues long. The germline V and J ends were trimmed by 0 bases and 0 bases, with 12 bases remaining between them. The CDR3 DNA is TGTGCCAGCAGCTTAGCCCCGACTAGGAGCTCCTACAATGAGCAGTTCTTC. Its translation is CASSLAPTRSSYNEQFF. Drawing the rest from reference TRBV7-2 and TRBJ2-1, the complete variable domain is GAGVSQSPSNKVTEKGKDVELRCDPISGHTALYWYRQSLGQGLEFLIYFQGNSAPDKSGLPSDRFSAERTGGSVSTLTIQRTQQEDSAVYLCASSLAPTRSSYNEQFFGPGTRLTVL.

The V call is TRBV14, the J call TRBJ1-2; 7 positions match TRBD1. Germline lookup yields CDR1 SGHDN and CDR2 FVKESK. The CDR3 is 16 residues long. Germline trimming cut 0 bases from V and 6 bases from J; bases unmatched to any gene: 10. The CDR3: CASSQDPKGAGDGYTF. CDR3 sequence (DNA): TGTGCCAGCAGCCAAGATCCTAAGGGGGCCGGGGATGGCTACACCTTC.

The rearrangement uses TRBV5-1 and TRBJ2-3, with D tentatively TRBD2 (6 bases). The CDR3 spans 15 residues. Looked up from germline, CDR1 is SGHRS and CDR2 is YFSETQ. The germline V and J ends were trimmed by 6 bases and 2 bases, with 16 bases remaining between them. Written as DNA, the CDR3 is TGCGCCAGCATGAGGGCGGAGGGGAACACAGATACGCAGTATTTT. It is translated as CASMRAEGNTDTQYF.

This sequence joins TRBV29-1 and TRBJ2-7, with 10 positions matching TRBD1. V trimming: 3 bases; J trimming: 3 bases; junction bases outside the gene matches: 17. CDR3 size: 18 residues. Germline CDR1 SQVTM, CDR2 ANQGSEA. CDR3 in amino acids: CSVEAGTGDPRWGYEQYF. The CDR3 bases are TGCAGCGTTGAGGCCGGGACAGGGGACCCCCGGTGGGGCTACGAGCAGTACTTC.

This clone is a singleton in its sample. The chain recombines TRBV5-6 with TRBJ1-2, with 9 nucleotides matching TRBD1. Germline-derived CDR1 and CDR2 are SGHDT and YYEEEE. This CDR3 has 13 residues. V was clipped by 3 bases and J by 8 bases; unmatched bases: 5. Here the CDR3 DNA reads TGTGCCAGCAGCTCATGGACAGGGGTGGGCTACACCTTC. Encoded protein: CASSSWTGVGYTF.

V gene TRBV6-4 combines with J gene TRBJ2-1, with TRBD2 identical over 11 bases. J gave up 9 bases and V 5 bases, and 12 bases lay outside the gene matches. This CDR3 spans 16 amino acids. Germline CDR1 and CDR2: MRHNA and SNTAGT. In DNA form, the CDR3 reads TGTGCCAGCAGTCAACTAGCGGGAGTTTATAAGGGTGAGCAGTTCTTC. Protein: CASSQLAGVYKGEQFF.

The J gene is TRBJ2-7, the V gene TRBV5-1; 9 positions match TRBD1. This CDR3 region has 14 residues. The junction had 3 bases not matched to a gene; V was cut back by 0 bases and J by 5 bases. CDR1 is SGHRS, CDR2 YFSETQ, per germline. CDR3 amino acids: CASSLDRGQDEQYF. DNA for the CDR3: TGCGCCAGCAGCTTGGACAGGGGGCAGGACGAGCAGTACTTC. The entire variable domain, with the rest obtained from reference TRBV5-1 and TRBJ2-7, is as follows: KAGVTQTPRYLIKTRGQQVTLSCSPISGHRSVSWYQQTPGQGLQFLFEYFSETQRNKGNFPGRFSGRQFSNSRSEMNVSTLELGDSALYLCASSLDRGQDEQYFGPGTRLTVT.

This clone has a single count. This chain links TRBV5-4 with TRBJ2-3, with TRBD1 matching 7 bases. Trimming removed 4 bases from V and 4 bases from J; junction bases left unmatched: 3. Looked up from germline, CDR1 is SGHNT and CDR2 is YYREEE (reference sequence). This CDR3 region has 13 residues. CDR3 sequence reads: CASSLQGPDTQYF. In DNA form, the CDR3 reads TGTGCCAGCAGCCTACAGGGGCCAGATACGCAGTATTTT.

The chain recombines TRBV30 with TRBJ2-3; D may be TRBD2 (5 bases). The CDR3 totals 13 residues. V was cut by 4 bases and J by 3 bases, with 11 bases left in between. Germline V gene lookup returns CDR1 GTSNPN and CDR2 SVGIG (reference sequence). This CDR3 reads CAWTRPGTDTQYF. DNA of the CDR3: TGTGCCTGGACCCGACCGGGGACAGATACGCAGTATTTT.

This clone has just one count. V and J are TRBV5-5 and TRBJ1-2; maybe TRBD1 (5 bases). The length of the CDR3 is 14 residues. V lost 0 bases, J lost 8 bases, and 14 bases lay in between. Germline V gene sequence: CDR1 SGHKS, CDR2 YYEKEE (reference sequence). CDR3 in amino acids: CASSLEVGAGGYTF. As DNA, the CDR3 is TGTGCCAGCAGCTTGGAGGTAGGGGCGGGCGGCTACACCTTC.

The CDR3 protein is CASSLGNSQPQHF. CDR3 DNA: TGTGCCAGCAGCTTAGGTAATAGTCAGCCCCAGCATTTT. The chain links TRBV7-9 to TRBJ1-5, with D unclear. Trimming left V 1 base short and J 6 bases short, with 7 bases between. The CDR3 contains 13 residues. The germline V gene has CDR1 SEHNR and CDR2 FQNEAQ (reference sequence). Full variable domain (outside the CDR3, taken from reference TRBV7-9 and TRBJ1-5): DTGVSQNPRHKITKRGQNVTFRCDPISEHNRLYWYRQTLGQGPEFLTYFQNEAQLEKSRLLSDRFSAERPKGSFSTLEIQRTEQGDSAMYLCASSLGNSQPQHFGDGTRLSIL.

This clone appeared once. The J gene is TRBJ2-3, the V gene TRBV11-3; 9 positions match TRBD2. Trimming cost V 5 bases and J 5 bases; bases outside gene matches: 11. The CDR3 length is 16 residues. Germline V CDR1 and CDR2: SGHNT, YENEEA. Written as DNA, the CDR3 is TGTGCCAGCAGCCCAGCAGGGCGGGAGGGCCAAGATACGCAGTATTTT. It specifies CASSPAGREGQDTQYF.